This T cell receptor (beta chain) was retrieved from a study of naive and memory T cell subsets. Whole-study findings and limits: Activation and differentiation may alter RNA-based TCR counts.

This clonotype showed up just once. Its cognate antigen is unknown. An equimolar mix of two oligonucleotides served as the beta constant-region primer for TRBC1 and TRBC2. Ligated cDNA was amplified by four rounds of PCR with nested alpha and beta constant-region primers and SP2. TCRdb independently ran MiXCR on the UMI-ligation and nested PCR reads; one entry per CDR3 protein. The sample has 95,000 to 150,000 distinct CDR3 sequences; over 30% are singletons. Trimming took 11 bases from V and 4 from J; bases not matched to a gene: 7. The length of the CDR3 is 12 residues. Germline values: CDR1 MNHNY, CDR2 SVGAGI (reference sequence).

The chain recombines TRBV6-6 with TRBJ1-1; TRBD1 matches 7 bases. The sample was central memory CD4+ T cells from blood. The sequence was collected from a human donor in good health. The CDR3 protein is CAGNRGGTEAFF. The DNA for the CDR3 is TGTGCCGGGAACAGGGGAGGCACTGAAGCTTTCTTT.